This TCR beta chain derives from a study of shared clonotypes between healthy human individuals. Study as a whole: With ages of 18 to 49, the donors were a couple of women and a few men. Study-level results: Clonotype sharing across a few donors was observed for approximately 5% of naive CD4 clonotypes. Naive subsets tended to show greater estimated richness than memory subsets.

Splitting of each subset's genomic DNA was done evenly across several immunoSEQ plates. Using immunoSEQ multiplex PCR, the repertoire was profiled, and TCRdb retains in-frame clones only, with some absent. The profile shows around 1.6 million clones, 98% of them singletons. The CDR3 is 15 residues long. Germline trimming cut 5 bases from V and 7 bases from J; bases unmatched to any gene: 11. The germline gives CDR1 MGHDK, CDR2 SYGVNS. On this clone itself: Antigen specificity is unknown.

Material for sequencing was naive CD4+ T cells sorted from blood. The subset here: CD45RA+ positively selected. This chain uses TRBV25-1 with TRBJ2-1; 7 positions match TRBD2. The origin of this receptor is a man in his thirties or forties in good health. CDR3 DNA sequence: TGTGCCAGCAGTTCTCTAACGGGAGGTAGGAATGAGCAGTTCTTC. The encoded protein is CASSSLTGGRNEQFF. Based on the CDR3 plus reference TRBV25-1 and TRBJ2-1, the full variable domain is EADIYQTPRYLVIGTGKKITLECSQTMGHDKMYWYQQDPGMELHLIHYSYGVNSTEKGDLSSESTVSRIRTEHFPLTLESARPSHTSQYLCASSSLTGGRNEQFFGPGTRLTVL.